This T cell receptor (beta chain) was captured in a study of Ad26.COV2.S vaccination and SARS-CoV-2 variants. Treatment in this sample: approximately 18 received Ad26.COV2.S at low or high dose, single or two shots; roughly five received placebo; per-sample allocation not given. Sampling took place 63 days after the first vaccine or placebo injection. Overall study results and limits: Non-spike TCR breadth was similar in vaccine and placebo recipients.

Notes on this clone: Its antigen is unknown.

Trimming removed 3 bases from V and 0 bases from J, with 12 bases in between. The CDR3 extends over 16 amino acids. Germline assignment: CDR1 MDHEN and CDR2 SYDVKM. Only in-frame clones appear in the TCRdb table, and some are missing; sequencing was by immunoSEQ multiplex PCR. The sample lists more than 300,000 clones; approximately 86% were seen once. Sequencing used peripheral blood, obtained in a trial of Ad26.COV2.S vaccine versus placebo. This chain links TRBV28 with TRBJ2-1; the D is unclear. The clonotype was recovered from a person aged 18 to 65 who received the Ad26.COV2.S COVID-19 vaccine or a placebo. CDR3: CASSFATTRSYNEQFF. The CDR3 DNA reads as TGTGCCAGCAGTTTTGCCACTACTCGCTCCTACAATGAGCAGTTCTTC. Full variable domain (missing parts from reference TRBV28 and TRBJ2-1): DVKVTQSSRYLVKRTGEKVFLECVQDMDHENMFWYRQDPGLGLRLIYFSYDVKMKEKGDIPEGYSVSREKKERFSLILESASTNQTSMYLCASSFATTRSYNEQFFGPGTRLTVL.